This T cell receptor beta chain is from a study of blood T cells in healthy people across ages. General study results and limits: Using unsorted PBMCs precluded a conclusive naive versus antigen-experienced comparison.

Together with a sample-barcoded 5' primer, a J-beta primer mix was included in a second PCR lasting about 6 to 11 cycles. Researchers report that a template-switch adaptor with 12 random nucleotides tagged each cDNA molecule. MiXCR, applied by TCRdb to the 5' RACE reads, yields one record per CDR3 protein. The data show roughly 1,300,000 distinct CDR3 sequences, roughly 60% seen once. This clonotype showed up just a few times. Its cognate antigen is unknown. The germline gives CDR1 MNHEY, CDR2 SMNVEV (reference sequence). The CDR3 has 18 residues. V lost 3 bases and J 1 base, leaving 21 bases between the germline ends.

The sample taken for sequencing was blood. This chain uses TRBV27 with TRBJ2-5, with D perhaps matching TRBD2 (6 bases). This clonotype was sampled from a man aged 18 to 30 in good health. The CDR3 sequence is CASSLSPERAGLQETQYF. DNA for the CDR3: TGTGCCAGCAGTTTGTCCCCCGAGCGAGCGGGCCTCCAAGAGACCCAGTACTTC.